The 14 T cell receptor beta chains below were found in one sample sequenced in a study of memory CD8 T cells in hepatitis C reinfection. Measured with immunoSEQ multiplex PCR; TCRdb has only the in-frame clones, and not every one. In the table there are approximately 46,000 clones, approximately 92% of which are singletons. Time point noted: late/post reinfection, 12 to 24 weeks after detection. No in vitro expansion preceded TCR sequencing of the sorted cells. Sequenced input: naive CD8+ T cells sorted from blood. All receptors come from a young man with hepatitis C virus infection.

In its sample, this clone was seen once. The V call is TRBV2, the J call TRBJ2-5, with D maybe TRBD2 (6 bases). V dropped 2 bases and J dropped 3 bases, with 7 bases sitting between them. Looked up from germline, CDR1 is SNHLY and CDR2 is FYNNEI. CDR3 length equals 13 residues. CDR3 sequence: CASSEWGEETQYF. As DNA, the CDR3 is TGTGCCAGCAGTGAATGGGGGGAAGAGACCCAGTACTTC.

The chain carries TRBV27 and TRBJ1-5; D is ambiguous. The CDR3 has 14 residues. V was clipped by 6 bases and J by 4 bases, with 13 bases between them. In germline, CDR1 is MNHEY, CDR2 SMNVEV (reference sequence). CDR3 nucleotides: TGTGCCAGCAGCGCAATCCTCGGGAATCAGCCCCAGCATTTT. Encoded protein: CASSAILGNQPQHF.

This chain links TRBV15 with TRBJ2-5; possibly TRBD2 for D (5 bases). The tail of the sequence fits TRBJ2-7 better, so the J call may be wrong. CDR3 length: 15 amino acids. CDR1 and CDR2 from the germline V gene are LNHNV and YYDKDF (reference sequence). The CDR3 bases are TGTGCCACCAGCCTCCGAGGCGGGTCCTCCTACGAGCAGTACTTC. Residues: CATSLRGGSSYEQYF.

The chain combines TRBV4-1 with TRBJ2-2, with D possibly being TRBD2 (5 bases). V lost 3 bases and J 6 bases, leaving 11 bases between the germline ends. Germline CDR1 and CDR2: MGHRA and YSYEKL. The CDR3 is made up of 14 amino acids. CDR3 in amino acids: CASSHSEVAGELFF. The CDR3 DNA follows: TGCGCCAGCAGCCATAGCGAGGTGGCCGGGGAGCTGTTTTTT.

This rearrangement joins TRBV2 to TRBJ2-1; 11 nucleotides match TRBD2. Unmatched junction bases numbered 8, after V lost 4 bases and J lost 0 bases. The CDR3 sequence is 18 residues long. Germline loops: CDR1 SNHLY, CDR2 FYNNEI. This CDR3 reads CASSGASGGSSSYNEQFF. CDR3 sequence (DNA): TGTGCCAGCAGTGGAGCTAGCGGGGGGTCTAGCTCCTACAATGAGCAGTTCTTC.

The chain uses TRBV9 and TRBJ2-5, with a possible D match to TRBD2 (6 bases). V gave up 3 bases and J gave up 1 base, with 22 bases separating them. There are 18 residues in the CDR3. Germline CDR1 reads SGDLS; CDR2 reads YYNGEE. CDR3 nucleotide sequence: TGTGCCAGCAGCGCGAGAGAGACCGGGAGCTTCACCCAAGAGACCCAGTACTTC. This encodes CASSARETGSFTQETQYF.

The CDR3 nucleotides are TGTGCCAGCAGCGTAGCGGAAGGGGACTTCTATGGCTACACCTTC. Its translation: CASSVAEGDFYGYTF. The rearrangement joins TRBV9 to TRBJ1-2; perhaps TRBD1 as D (5 bases). Trimming cost V 0 bases and J 4 bases, with 13 bases left between them. There are 15 residues in the CDR3. Germline values: CDR1 SGDLS, CDR2 YYNGEE.

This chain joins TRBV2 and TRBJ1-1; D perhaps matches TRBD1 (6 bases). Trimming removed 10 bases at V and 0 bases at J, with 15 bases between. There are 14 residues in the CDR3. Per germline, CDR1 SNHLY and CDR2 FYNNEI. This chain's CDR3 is CAMRQEMVNTEAFF. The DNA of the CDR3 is TGTGCCATGCGACAGGAAATGGTGAACACTGAAGCTTTCTTT.

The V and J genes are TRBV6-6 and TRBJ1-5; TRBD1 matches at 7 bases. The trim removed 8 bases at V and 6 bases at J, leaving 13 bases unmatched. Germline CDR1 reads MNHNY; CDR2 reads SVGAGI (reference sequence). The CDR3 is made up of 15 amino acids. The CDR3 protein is CASGFPGGLSQPQHF. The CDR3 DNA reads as TGTGCCAGCGGATTCCCAGGGGGATTAAGTCAGCCCCAGCATTTT.

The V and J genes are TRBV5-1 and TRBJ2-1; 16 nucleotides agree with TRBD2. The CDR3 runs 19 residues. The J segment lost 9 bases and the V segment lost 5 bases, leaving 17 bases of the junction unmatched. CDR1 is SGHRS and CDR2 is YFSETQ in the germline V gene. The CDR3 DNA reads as TGCGCCAGCAGGCTCCCGGGACTAGCGGGAGGGCCAGACGTTGGTGAGCAGTTCTTC. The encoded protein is CASRLPGLAGGPDVGEQFF.

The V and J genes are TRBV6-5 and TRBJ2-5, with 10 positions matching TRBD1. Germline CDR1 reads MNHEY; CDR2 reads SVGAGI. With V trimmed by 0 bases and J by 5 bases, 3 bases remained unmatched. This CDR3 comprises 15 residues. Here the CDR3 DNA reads TGTGCCAGCAGTTACTCACCGGGACAGGGGGAGACCCAGTACTTC. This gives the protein CASSYSPGQGETQYF.

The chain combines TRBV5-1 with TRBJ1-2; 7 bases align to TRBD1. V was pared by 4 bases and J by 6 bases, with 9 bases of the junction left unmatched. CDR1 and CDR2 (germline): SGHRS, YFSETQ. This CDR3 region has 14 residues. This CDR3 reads CASSPMGQGDGYTF. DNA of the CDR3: TGCGCCAGCAGCCCTATGGGGCAGGGGGATGGCTACACCTTC.

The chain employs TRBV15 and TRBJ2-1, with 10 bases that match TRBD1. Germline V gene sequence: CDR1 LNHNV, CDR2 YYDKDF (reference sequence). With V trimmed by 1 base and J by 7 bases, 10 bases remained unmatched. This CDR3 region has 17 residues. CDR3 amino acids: CATSRGPGTGARNEQFF. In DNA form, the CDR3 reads TGTGCCACCAGCAGAGGTCCCGGGACAGGGGCACGAAATGAGCAGTTCTTC.

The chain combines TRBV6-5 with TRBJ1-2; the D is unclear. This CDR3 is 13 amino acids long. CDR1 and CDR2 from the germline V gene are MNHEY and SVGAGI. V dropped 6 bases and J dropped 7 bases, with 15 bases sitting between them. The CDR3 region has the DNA TGTGCCAGCAGCCCGGGATTAGCCCTTGGCTACACCTTC. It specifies CASSPGLALGYTF.